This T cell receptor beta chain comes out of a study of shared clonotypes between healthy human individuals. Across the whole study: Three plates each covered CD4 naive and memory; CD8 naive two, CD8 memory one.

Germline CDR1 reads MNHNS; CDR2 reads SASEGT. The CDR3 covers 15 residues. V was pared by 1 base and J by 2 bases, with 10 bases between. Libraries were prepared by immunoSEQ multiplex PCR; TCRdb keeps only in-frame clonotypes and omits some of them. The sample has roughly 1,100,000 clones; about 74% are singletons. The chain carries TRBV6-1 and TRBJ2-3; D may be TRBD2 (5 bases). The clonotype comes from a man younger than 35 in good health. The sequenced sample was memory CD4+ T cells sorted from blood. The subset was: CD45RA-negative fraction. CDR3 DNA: TGTGCCAGCAGTGAAGGGGGTAGCGACACAGATACGCAGTATTTT. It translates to CASSEGGSDTDTQYF.